The next 10 T cell receptor beta chains were all read from a single sample in a study of T-cell reconstitution after alpha-beta-depleted transplantation in children. TCRbeta library preparation incorporated unique molecular identifiers. Each CDR3 protein is one row after TCRdb ran MiXCR on the PCR reads. Found here are approximately 97,000 distinct CDR3 sequences, 6% of them singletons; the top ten hold 5.5% to 7%. The sequencing used PBMCs, mostly from graft donor cells, collected 60 days after TCRalphabeta/CD19-depleted stem cell transplant. These receptors were taken from a female patient aged 2-10 years who had a stem cell transplant for Fanconi anemia, so the T cells may come from the graft donor.

This clonotype was counted at least ten times. The V and J genes are TRBV5-6 and TRBJ2-1, with 9 bases matching TRBD1. CDR3 size: 15 residues. The germline V gene has CDR1 SGHDT and CDR2 YYEEEE. The ends lost 2 bases at V and 10 bases at J; junction bases unmatched: 10. The CDR3 region is CASSLAGTGSGEQFF. DNA of the CDR3: TGTGCCAGCAGCTTAGCCGGGACAGGGTCGGGGGAGCAGTTCTTC.

Ten or more counts support this clonotype. CDR3 protein: CASSQEGYGLAVFYEQYF. DNA for the CDR3: TGTGCCAGCAGCCAAGAAGGTTATGGACTAGCAGTCTTCTACGAGCAGTACTTC. V gene TRBV3-1 combines with J gene TRBJ2-7; 8 nucleotides match TRBD2. V trimming: 0 bases; J trimming: 3 bases; junction bases outside the gene matches: 13. Germline V gives CDR1 LGHDT, CDR2 YNNKEL (reference sequence). The CDR3 extends over 18 amino acids.

The sample holds many counts of this clonotype. The chain links TRBV29-1 to TRBJ1-2; 8 bases map to TRBD1. The CDR3 runs 12 residues. J gave up 7 bases and V 5 bases, and 6 bases lay outside the gene matches. CDR1 SQVTM and CDR2 ANQGSEA come from the germline V gene. This chain's CDR3 is CSVNRQGTGYTF. CDR3 bases: TGCAGCGTTAATAGACAGGGGACTGGCTACACCTTC.

The chain employs TRBV12-3 or TRBV12-4 and TRBJ2-5, with 7 bases lining up with TRBD1. Trimming removed 4 bases from V and 8 bases from J; junction bases left unmatched: 4. The CDR3 is 12 amino acids. The CDR3 region has the DNA TGTGCCAGCAGTTCACAGGGGTATACCCAGTACTTC. Protein: CASSSQGYTQYF.

This clonotype was recorded many times. J is TRBJ2-7 and V is TRBV7-3; the D is unclear. This CDR3 is 13 amino acids long. Germline loops: CDR1 SGHTA, CDR2 FQGTGA. V dropped 4 bases and J dropped 5 bases, with 12 bases sitting between them. CDR3 residues: CASSSGPVNEQYF. The CDR3 coding sequence is TGTGCCAGCAGCTCAGGTCCAGTGAACGAGCAGTACTTC.

The sample holds many counts of this clonotype. The chain recombines TRBV19 with TRBJ2-7; TRBD2 aligns across 14 bases. The length of the CDR3 is 15 residues. V lost 4 bases, J lost 4 bases, and 3 bases stayed unmatched. Per the germline V gene, CDR1 is LNHDA and CDR2 is SQIVND (reference sequence). CDR3 nucleotide sequence: TGTGCCAGTAGTACTCGGACTAGCGGGGGGTACGAGCAGTACTTC. Protein product: CASSTRTSGGYEQYF.

This clonotype is classed as medium-sized. DNA of the CDR3: TGCAGTGCTAGAGCGACTAGCCCGGCCGGGGAGCTGTTTTTT. This translates into CSARATSPAGELFF. The V call is TRBV20-1, the J call TRBJ2-2; 7 nucleotides agree with TRBD2. The CDR3 length is 14 residues. V was clipped by 1 base and J by 6 bases; unmatched bases: 5. Germline CDR1 reads DFQATT; CDR2 reads SNEGSKA (reference sequence).

This clonotype occurred many times. The gene calls are TRBV11-2 and TRBJ2-2; 11 bases agree with TRBD2. The CDR3 is 19 amino acids. Germline V lookup: CDR1 SGHAT, CDR2 FQNNGV. Trimming at V came to 4 bases and at J to 1 base, leaving 11 bases not matched to a gene. This CDR3 is CASSSLVLAGGWNTGELFF. CDR3 DNA: TGTGCCAGCAGCTCCCTCGTCCTAGCGGGAGGATGGAACACCGGGGAGCTGTTTTTT.

The sample holds a few counts of this clonotype. The CDR3 protein is CSAPRFTYEQYF. In nucleotides, the CDR3 is TGCAGTGCTCCCCGATTCACCTACGAGCAGTACTTC. The rearrangement uses TRBV20-1 and TRBJ2-7; D remains ambiguous. This CDR3 contains 12 residues. Trimming shortened V by 5 bases and J by 2 bases, and 10 bases separated the two germline ends. Looked up from germline, CDR1 is DFQATT and CDR2 is SNEGSKA (reference sequence).

This chain connects TRBV4-2 to TRBJ2-1; the D is unclear. The germline gives CDR1 LGHNA, CDR2 YNFKEQ. Trimming left V 0 bases short and J 1 base short, with 10 bases between. This CDR3 is 16 amino acids long. CDR3 DNA: TGTGCCAGCAGCCAAGATTTAGCCGGGTCCTACAATGAGCAGTTCTTC. Its translation is CASSQDLAGSYNEQFF.